The T cell receptor beta chain described here comes from a study of cytotoxic CD8 clonotypes in ibrutinib-treated CLL. Study-wide background: The subjects consisted of 11 to 12 relapsed/refractory and some 15 treatment-naive individuals, with some 17 IGHV unmutated.

This CDR3 spans 14 amino acids. CDR1 GTSNPN and CDR2 SVGIG come from the germline V gene (reference sequence). V gave up 1 base and J gave up 6 bases; unmatched junction bases: 8. TCRdb's table, derived via immunoSEQ multiplex PCR, lists solely in-frame clones and lacks some. The table shows about 24,000 clones, with 65% to 80% occurring only once. This clonotype was sampled from a human donor with chronic lymphocytic leukemia. This specimen consisted of PBMCs, obtained after 12 months of ibrutinib treatment. The chain uses TRBV30 and TRBJ1-2; 7 nucleotides match TRBD1. Written as DNA, the CDR3 is TGTGCCTGGAGTGCGGGACACAGGGGCGATGGCTACACCTTC. Residues: CAWSAGHRGDGYTF. Combining the CDR3 with reference TRBV30 and TRBJ1-2 gives the whole variable domain SQTIHQWPATLVQPVGSPLSLECTVEGTSNPNLYWYRQAAGRGLQLLFYSVGIGQISSEVPQNLSASRPQDRQFILSSKKLLLSDSGFYLCAWSAGHRGDGYTFGSGTRLTVV.